These 7 T cell receptor beta chains were all obtained from the same sample, sequenced in a study of blood T cell repertoires in COVID-19. Produced via immunoSEQ multiplex PCR; TCRdb's table is partial and in-frame only. The profile shows over 130,000 clones, about 83% of them singletons. The sample taken for sequencing was peripheral blood. Source of these receptors: a man aged 25-40 years with COVID-19, enrolled during active disease.

The rearrangement uses TRBV6-2 or TRBV6-3 and TRBJ2-7; TRBD2 is a possible D gene (5 bases). The germline CDR1 and CDR2 sequences are MNHEY and SVGEGT. V shed 2 bases and J shed 1 base, with 9 bases lying between them. This CDR3 has 14 amino acids. CDR3 residues: CASSYTGRSYEQYF. DNA for the CDR3: TGTGCCAGCAGTTACACGGGGAGATCCTACGAGCAGTACTTC.

J is TRBJ1-1 and V is TRBV28; tentative D call: TRBD1 (5 bases). Germline loops: CDR1 MDHEN, CDR2 SYDVKM. This CDR3 region has 14 residues. V was pared by 7 bases and J by 1 base, with 13 bases between. The CDR3 DNA sequence: TGTGCCAGCAAAGACCATAGGGGGAACACTGAAGCTTTCTTT. Translated: CASKDHRGNTEAFF. The whole variable domain, filled in from reference TRBV28 and TRBJ1-1, reads DVKVTQSSRYLVKRTGEKVFLECVQDMDHENMFWYRQDPGLGLRLIYFSYDVKMKEKGDIPEGYSVSREKKERFSLILESASTNQTSMYLCASKDHRGNTEAFFGQGTRLTVV.

This chain connects TRBV7-6 to TRBJ2-7, with a weak D call TRBD2 (6 bases). The CDR3 is made up of 16 amino acids. Trimming cost V 5 bases and J 0 bases, with 17 bases left between them. The germline CDR1 and CDR2 sequences are SGHVS and FNYEAQ. CDR3 sequence (DNA): TGTGCCAGCAGCCCCAGGAGGGGCAGAAACTCCTACGAGCAGTACTTC. The encoded protein is CASSPRRGRNSYEQYF.

V usage is TRBV28 and J usage is TRBJ2-1; TRBD2 is a possible D gene (5 bases). This CDR3 is 13 amino acids long. Germline CDR1 is MDHEN and CDR2 is SYDVKM. V was trimmed by 6 bases and J by 7 bases, leaving 13 bases between them. The CDR3 sequence is CASSPTSRNEQFF. The CDR3 nucleotides read TGTGCCAGCAGCCCCACTAGTCGGAATGAGCAGTTCTTC. Full variable domain (missing parts from reference TRBV28 and TRBJ2-1): DVKVTQSSRYLVKRTGEKVFLECVQDMDHENMFWYRQDPGLGLRLIYFSYDVKMKEKGDIPEGYSVSREKKERFSLILESASTNQTSMYLCASSPTSRNEQFFGPGTRLTVL.

The V and J genes are TRBV7-2 and TRBJ1-2; no clear D. The CDR3 covers 15 residues. V was shortened by 1 base and J by 4 bases, with 13 bases between the two germline ends. From germline, CDR1 is SGHTA and CDR2 FQGNSA. CDR3 nucleotide sequence: TGTGCCAGCAGCTTAGGAGCGGGATCCTCCTATGGCTACACCTTC. Encoded protein: CASSLGAGSSYGYTF.

This chain uses TRBV15 with TRBJ1-2; 7 bases are shared with TRBD1. The CDR3 extends over 16 amino acids. The germline V gene encodes CDR1 LNHNV and CDR2 YYDKDF (reference sequence). V shed 5 bases, J shed 0 bases, and the junction held 9 bases outside the gene matches. Here the CDR3 DNA reads TGTGCCACCAGCGGGAGACAGGGTTTTCCTAACTATGGCTACACCTTC. This codes for CATSGRQGFPNYGYTF.

This clone was counted a few times. V gene TRBV2 combines with J gene TRBJ2-5, with a tentative D call TRBD2 (6 bases). The V and J ends lost 5 bases and 1 base respectively, with 17 bases between them. Germline V gene lookup returns CDR1 SNHLY and CDR2 FYNNEI. CDR3 length: 16 amino acids. DNA of the CDR3: TGTGCCAGCAGTCTCCCCCGGGACTCGCGCCAAGAGACCCAGTACTTC. It translates to CASSLPRDSRQETQYF.